The TCR beta chain under discussion was sequenced for a study of blood T cell repertoires in COVID-19. Across the study: Sites in the United States, Italy and Spain provided acute and convalescent COVID-19 samples.

In the authors' methods: Amplifying reference gene primers gave estimates of nucleated cell counts. Measured with immunoSEQ multiplex PCR; TCRdb has only the in-frame clones, and not every one. V and J calls and clone size are those listed in that table; D and trimming were worked out from the DNA. The sample has over 250,000 clones, roughly 87% seen once. The sequenced sample was peripheral blood. This sequence was found in a woman younger than 45 with acute or convalescent COVID-19.

CDR3 in amino acids: CASSLGGPGNQPQHF. CDR3 DNA: TGCGCCAGCAGCTTGGGGGGGCCGGGCAATCAGCCCCAGCATTTT. The rearrangement uses TRBV5-1 and TRBJ1-5; D possibly corresponds to TRBD1 (6 bases). V gave up 0 bases and J gave up 2 bases, with 9 bases separating them. There are 15 residues in the CDR3. Germline V gene sequence: CDR1 SGHRS, CDR2 YFSETQ. The full variable domain, its missing parts supplied by reference TRBV5-1 and TRBJ1-5, is KAGVTQTPRYLIKTRGQQVTLSCSPISGHRSVSWYQQTPGQGLQFLFEYFSETQRNKGNFPGRFSGRQFSNSRSEMNVSTLELGDSALYLCASSLGGPGNQPQHFGDGTRLSIL.